This T cell receptor beta chain was retrieved from a study of T cell repertoires in cytomegalovirus infection. Across the whole study: Carrying CMV and the relevant HLA type showed in public TCR beta signatures.

The germline V gene has CDR1 DFQATT and CDR2 SNEGSKA (reference sequence). The CDR3 spans 17 residues. V lost 1 base and J lost 1, with 16 bases in between. The study's findings and limits: Dominating the ex vivo response were HLA-C-restricted CMV-specific TCR beta clonotypes.

This clonotype was found a few times. What it recognizes is unknown. TCRdb re-called the reads with MiXCR, one entry per CDR3 protein. The table lists approximately 250,000 distinct CDR3 sequences, roughly 22% of them singletons. The sequence derives from a human donor in good health (CMV status not recorded). Some clones in this sample may be carry-over from other donors' samples. The sequencing input was CD8+ T cells from PBMCs. The chain carries TRBV20-1 and TRBJ2-2, with D perhaps assigned TRBD1 or TRBD2 (5 bases each). The CDR3 DNA is TGCAGTGCTAGAGTATTCACAGGACTCATGAACACCGGGGAGCTGTTTTTT. This sequence encodes CSARVFTGLMNTGELFF.